The 13 T cell receptor beta chains in this list originate from one sample, sequenced in a study of blood T cell repertoires in COVID-19. The protocol was immunoSEQ multiplex PCR, while the TCRdb copy is restricted to in-frame clones and leaves out a portion. This sample has 53,000 or so clones, with roughly 76% found just once. Sequencing was performed on peripheral blood. All receptors come from a man aged 50-60 years with active or convalescent COVID-19.

This clone was recorded a few times. The chain combines TRBV18 with TRBJ1-1; no definite D call. Trimming removed 3 bases from V and 11 bases from J, with 19 bases in between. Germline V lookup: CDR1 KGHSH, CDR2 LQKENI. The CDR3 length is 14 residues. As DNA, the CDR3 is TGTGCCAGCTCACCGGTCAACCGGGCGTCGGGGGCTTTCTTT. It yields the protein CASSPVNRASGAFF.

The chain uses TRBV3-1 (or the pseudogene TRBV3-2) and TRBJ2-7; 7 nucleotides match TRBD1. This CDR3 is 16 amino acids long. Germline V gene lookup returns CDR1 LGHDT and CDR2 YNNKEL (reference sequence). The ends lost 4 bases at V and 3 bases at J; junction bases unmatched: 12. CDR3 protein: CASSPNRGYTDYEQYF. For the CDR3, the DNA is TGTGCCAGCAGCCCTAACAGGGGATATACGGACTACGAGCAGTACTTC.

The chain uses TRBV7-9 and TRBJ2-6; no firm D call. Trimming took off 4 bases at V and 1 base at J, with 5 bases between the two ends. The CDR3 spans 14 residues. Germline CDR1 and CDR2: SEHNR and FQNEAQ (reference sequence). For the CDR3, the DNA is TGTGCCAGCAGCTCGGAGTCTGGGGCCAACGTCCTGACTTTC. Translating it yields CASSSESGANVLTF.

The V call is TRBV7-6, the J call TRBJ1-2, with D perhaps matching TRBD1 (6 bases). V was clipped by 1 base and J by 4 bases, with 7 bases between them. The CDR3 is 13 amino acids. Germline loops: CDR1 SGHVS, CDR2 FNYEAQ. DNA for the CDR3: TGTGCCAGCAGCTTAGGGGGGCTCTATGGCTACACCTTC. It is translated as CASSLGGLYGYTF.

CDR3 nucleotide sequence: TGCGCCAGCAGTGATTCCACTAGCGGGGGGTACAATGAGCAGTTCTTC. Protein sequence: CASSDSTSGGYNEQFF. J is TRBJ2-1 and V is TRBV10-1, with TRBD2 matching 12 bases. The V and J ends lost 3 bases and 4 bases, in that order; junction bases with no gene match: 4. The CDR3 has 16 residues. CDR1 and CDR2 from the germline V gene are WNHNN and SYGVQD (reference sequence).

The V and J genes are TRBV20-1 and TRBJ2-7; no firm D call. CDR3 size: 12 residues. Trimming pared 3 bases from V and 3 bases from J, leaving 9 bases between. CDR1 and CDR2 (germline): DFQATT, SNEGSKA (reference sequence). The CDR3 loop is CSASSLNYEQYF. CDR3 in DNA: TGCAGTGCTAGTTCCCTTAACTACGAGCAGTACTTC.

This clone was counted between two and nine times. The V gene is TRBV5-1, the J gene TRBJ1-4, with a weak D call TRBD1 (5 bases). V was pared by 7 bases and J by 10 bases, with 20 bases between. This CDR3 comprises 14 residues. Germline values: CDR1 SGHRS, CDR2 YFSETQ. CDR3 loop: CASGQGGPQGKLFF. The DNA of the CDR3 is TGCGCCAGCGGCCAGGGTGGCCCCCAGGGAAAACTGTTTTTT.

The chain has TRBV4-2 and TRBJ2-5, with TRBD2 identical over 10 bases. V was clipped by 4 bases and J by 3 bases; unmatched bases: 8. The germline V gene has CDR1 LGHNA and CDR2 YNFKEQ. The CDR3 consists of 16 residues. The CDR3 bases are TGTGCCAGCAGCCCTAGCGGGGGAGGCATTAAAGAGACCCAGTACTTC. Translating gives CASSPSGGGIKETQYF.

CDR3: CASSPQLTNYGYTF. The CDR3 DNA reads as TGTGCCAGCAGCCCACAGCTGACTAACTATGGCTACACCTTC. This chain connects TRBV6-6 to TRBJ1-2; D not resolved. V shed 6 bases and J shed 0 bases, with 11 bases lying between them. The length of the CDR3 is 14 residues. CDR1 MNHNY and CDR2 SVGAGI come from the germline V gene (reference sequence).

The genes are TRBV11-3 and TRBJ2-1; D not certain. The germline V and J ends were trimmed by 2 bases and 4 bases, with 6 bases remaining between them. Germline V lookup: CDR1 SGHNT, CDR2 YENEEA. The CDR3 spans 13 residues. Here the CDR3 DNA reads TGTGCCAGCAGCTTAAACGAGTACAATGAGCAGTTCTTC. Its translation is CASSLNEYNEQFF.

The CDR3 loop is CASSTVAASYNEQFF. The CDR3 region has the DNA TGTGCCAGCAGCACCGTAGCGGCATCCTACAATGAGCAGTTCTTC. V gene TRBV9 combines with J gene TRBJ2-1, with D perhaps matching TRBD2 (6 bases). CDR3 length: 15 residues. V lost 4 bases and J lost 1, with 12 bases in between. Germline V lookup: CDR1 SGDLS, CDR2 YYNGEE.

This rearrangement joins TRBV27 to TRBJ1-6; possibly TRBD1 for D (6 bases). The germline CDR1 and CDR2 sequences are MNHEY and SMNVEV (reference sequence). The CDR3 runs 15 residues. V dropped 6 bases and J dropped 7 bases, with 16 bases sitting between them. The CDR3 sequence: CASRLTRGGNSPLHF. CDR3 bases: TGTGCCAGCAGACTCACCAGGGGCGGGAATTCACCCCTCCACTTT.

V is TRBV6-5 and J is TRBJ2-1; D is possibly TRBD2 (6 bases). With 8 bases removed from V and 6 bases from J, the gap between germline ends came to 20 bases. Germline loops: CDR1 MNHEY, CDR2 SVGAGI. This CDR3 region has 15 residues. The CDR3 is CASARTGRATNEQFF. DNA for the CDR3: TGTGCCAGCGCTCGCACCGGGAGAGCCACCAATGAGCAGTTCTTC.